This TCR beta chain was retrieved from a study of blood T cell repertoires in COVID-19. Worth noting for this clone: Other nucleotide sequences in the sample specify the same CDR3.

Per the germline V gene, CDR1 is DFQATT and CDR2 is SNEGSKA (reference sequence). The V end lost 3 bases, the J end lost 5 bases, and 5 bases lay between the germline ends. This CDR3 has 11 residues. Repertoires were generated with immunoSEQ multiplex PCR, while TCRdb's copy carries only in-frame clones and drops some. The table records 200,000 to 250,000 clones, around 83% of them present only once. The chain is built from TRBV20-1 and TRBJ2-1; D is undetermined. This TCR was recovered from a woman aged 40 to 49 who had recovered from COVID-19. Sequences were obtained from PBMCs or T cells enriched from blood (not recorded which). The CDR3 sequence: CSASGDNEQFF. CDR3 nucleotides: TGCAGTGCTAGTGGCGACAATGAGCAGTTCTTC.